This is a list of T cell receptor beta chains from one sample in a study of technical replicates of blood from a few donors. Sequencing used immunoSEQ multiplex PCR; TCRdb keeps in-frame clones, though not all of them. The sample has fewer than 65,000 clones; around 87% are singletons. Sequencing was performed on PBMCs. The receptors here all came from a human donor in good health. Some clones in this sample may be carry-over from other donors' samples. CDR3s include the opening cysteine and the closing phenylalanine or tryptophan. The D gene is left open where the match is weak. A row's size may be missing; if present it is once, few, many or a size class.

j_call,v_call,clone_size,d_call,cdr3_nt,cdr3_aa
TRBJ2-7,TRBV7-2,once,TRBD2,TGTGCCAGCAGCTCCCCTGGACTAGCCCGCTCCTACGAGCAGTACTTC,CASSSPGLARSYEQYF
TRBJ2-3,TRBV9,once,TRBD2,TGTGCCACTAACGAGGGACTAAGCACAGATACGCAGTATTTT,CATNEGLSTDTQYF
TRBJ2-1,TRBV10-1,-,-,TGCGCCAGCAGTGATGGAGGGCTAGCCAGGTACAATGAGCAGTTCTTC,CASSDGGLARYNEQFF
TRBJ1-5,TRBV21-1,-,-,TGTGCCAGCAGCGCGCAACAGAAGCTTGGTCAGCCCCAGCATTTT,CASSAQQKLGQPQHF
TRBJ1-5,TRBV18,-,-,TGTGCCAGCTCACCATATAGGGGCCTTAGCAATCAGCCCCAGCATTTT,CASSPYRGLSNQPQHF
TRBJ1-2,TRBV7-9,-,TRBD1,TGTGCCAGCAGCCTATATCAGGGGGGCTACGGCTACACCTTC,CASSLYQGGYGYTF
TRBJ2-7,TRBV25-1,-,-,TGTGCCAGCAGTGACCTAGCGCACCCCCAGGTCGAGCAGTACTTC,CASSDLAHPQVEQYF
TRBJ1-1,TRBV5-1,few,-,TGCGCCAGCAGTCGTGAACAGGACACTGAAGCTTTCTTT,CASSREQDTEAFF
TRBJ2-7,TRBV5-1,-,-,TGCGCCAGCAGCTTTAACGACAGGTCCTACGAGCAGTACTTC,CASSFNDRSYEQYF
TRBJ1-5,TRBV5-6,-,-,TGTGCCAGCAGCTTGGAGCTGAATCAGCCCCAGCATTTT,CASSLELNQPQHF
TRBJ2-1,TRBV11-2,-,TRBD2,TGTGCCAGCAGCATCAGCGGGAGCTCCTACAATGAGCAGTTCTTC,CASSISGSSYNEQFF
TRBJ1-2,TRBV4-2,-,-,TGTGCCAGCAGCCAAGATCCCCAGGGGTCCCACTATGGCTACACCTTC,CASSQDPQGSHYGYTF
TRBJ1-2,TRBV4-3,-,TRBD1,TGCGCCAGCAGCCAGACCGGGACAGCCTCCGTTCATGGCTACACCTTC,CASSQTGTASVHGYTF
TRBJ1-2,TRBV28,-,TRBD1,TGTGCCAGCAGGGGAACAGGGGTCCCTTATGGCTACACCTTC,CASRGTGVPYGYTF
TRBJ2-3,TRBV4-2,-,TRBD2,TGTGCCAGCAGCCAAGGTAGCGGGGGAGCCACAGATACGCAGTATTTT,CASSQGSGGATDTQYF
TRBJ1-5,TRBV30,-,-,TGTGCCTGGAGCACAAATAGCAATCAGCCCCAGCATTTT,CAWSTNSNQPQHF
TRBJ2-5,TRBV7-7,-,-,TGTGCCAGCAGCCCCCTAGGAGGGGCGCATGGAGAGACCCAGTACTTC,CASSPLGGAHGETQYF
TRBJ2-5,TRBV4-3,few,TRBD2,TGCGCCAGCAGCCCTAAAGGGGGCGGACTAGCGGGTGGGGGGACCCAGTACTTC,CASSPKGGGLAGGGTQYF
TRBJ1-2,TRBV6-6,-,-,TGTGCAACCAGCTTAGGGGAAGCAGTCAGTGGCTACACCTTC,CATSLGEAVSGYTF
TRBJ1-3,TRBV5-6,-,-,TGTGCCAGCAGCTTGTTTGACAGTCCCTCTGGAAACACCATATATTTT,CASSLFDSPSGNTIYF
TRBJ2-7,TRBV7-9,-,-,TGTGCCAGCAGCTTAATATCGGCCTACGAGCAGTACTTC,CASSLISAYEQYF
TRBJ2-7,TRBV5-6,once,-,TGTGCCAGCAGTGACCAGGGGACCCTTGGGGAGCAGTACTTC,CASSDQGTLGEQYF
TRBJ2-7,TRBV7-9,-,TRBD1,TGTGCCAGCAGCGTTGGACAGGCGTCGGGGGAGCAGTACTTC,CASSVGQASGEQYF
TRBJ2-5,TRBV7-2,-,-,TGTGCCAGCAGCCCCCGCCGGAGGACAGAGACCCAGTACTTC,CASSPRRRTETQYF
TRBJ1-1,TRBV10-3,-,TRBD1,TGTGCCATCAGTGAAATGAACAGGGGGGATAACGAAGCTTTCTTT,CAISEMNRGDNEAFF
TRBJ1-2,TRBV5-6,few,-,TGTGCCAGCAGCACCGTCAGGGGTGTTCGTGGCTACACCTTC,CASSTVRGVRGYTF
TRBJ2-7,TRBV7-6,-,TRBD2,TGTGCCAGCAGCTTGAGGACTAGCAGCGGAAGGGCCTACGAGCAGTACTTC,CASSLRTSSGRAYEQYF
TRBJ2-7,TRBV4-3,-,-,TGCGCCAGCAGCCAAGATCGCGGGGTAACCTACGAGCAGTACTTC,CASSQDRGVTYEQYF
TRBJ2-7,TRBV13,-,-,TGTGCCAGCAGCCCTACCCCCGGCTACGAGCAGTACTTC,CASSPTPGYEQYF
TRBJ2-3,TRBV10-3,-,-,TGTGCCATCAGTGAGTCGGGCTTAGATACGCAGTATTTT,CAISESGLDTQYF
TRBJ2-5,TRBV7-9,-,TRBD2,TGTGCCAGCAGCTTCGGGAGGTACCAAGAGACCCAGTACTTC,CASSFGRYQETQYF
TRBJ1-5,TRBV4-2,once,TRBD1,TGTGCCAGCAGCCTACAGGGGGCCCCTATCAATCAGCCCCAGCATTTT,CASSLQGAPINQPQHF
TRBJ1-2,TRBV5-6,-,TRBD1,TGTGCCAGCAGCTTGGCGGGACAGCTAGAGTCTGGCTACACCTTC,CASSLAGQLESGYTF
TRBJ2-1,TRBV7-8,-,TRBD1,TGTGCCAGCAGACAACAGGGGGCGCGGGAATACAATGAGCAGTTCTTC,CASRQQGAREYNEQFF
TRBJ1-1,TRBV2,-,-,TGTGCCAGCAGTGAAGCGTGGGGCGGGACCATGAACACTGAAGCTTTCTTT,CASSEAWGGTMNTEAFF
TRBJ1-2,TRBV4-3,-,TRBD1,TGCGCCAGCAGCCAAGATTCTTATTGGGAACAGGGGACGATTGGCTACACCTTC,CASSQDSYWEQGTIGYTF
TRBJ2-7,TRBV4-3,few,-,TGCGCCAGCAGCCAAGATACCACCGGGGTCATTTTCTCCTACGAGCAGTACTTC,CASSQDTTGVIFSYEQYF
TRBJ1-6,TRBV7-8,-,TRBD1,TGTGCCAGCAGCTTGGGTAGGGACAGGGGTAAAACACCCCTCCACTTT,CASSLGRDRGKTPLHF
TRBJ2-2,TRBV7-3,-,-,TGTGCCAGCAGCTTAAATCGGGGAGGCACCGGGGAGCTGTTTTTT,CASSLNRGGTGELFF
TRBJ2-3,TRBV7-2,-,TRBD2,TGTGCCAGCAGCTTAACAGCGGGGGTAGGTGGTACGCAGTATTTT,CASSLTAGVGGTQYF